The 19 T cell receptor beta chains presented below share a single source sample, sequenced in a study of identical twins. TCRdb itself ran the 5' RACE reads through MiXCR, one entry per CDR3 protein. The sample consists of some 500,000 distinct CDR3 sequences, around 15% of them appearing once. These records were also assigned to another study, of yellow fever vaccine responses in identical twins.

Sequencing was carried out using CD4+ T cells sorted from blood. All receptors derive from a woman between 18 and 29 years old in good health.

The sample holds a few counts of this clonotype. The chain uses TRBV28 and TRBJ1-2; D uncertain. The germline gives CDR1 MDHEN, CDR2 SYDVKM. CDR3 length: 15 amino acids. Trimming shortened V by 1 base and J by 4 bases, and 13 bases separated the two germline ends. The DNA of the CDR3 is TGTGCCAGCAGTTTATTCGACTTTTTGGGCTATGGCTACACCTTC. Its protein product is CASSLFDFLGYGYTF.

The chain carries TRBV5-1 and TRBJ1-4; 9 positions agree with TRBD1. The CDR3 length is 14 residues. V lost 2 bases and J lost 8; bases outside the gene matches: 4. CDR1 and CDR2 (germline): SGHRS, YFSETQ. The CDR3 is CASSLQGAGEKLFF. Written as DNA, the CDR3 is TGCGCCAGCAGCTTACAGGGGGCCGGAGAAAAACTGTTTTTT.

This clonotype has just a few counts. The V and J genes are TRBV7-9 and TRBJ2-2; D is unclear. Germline V gives CDR1 SEHNR, CDR2 FQNEAQ (reference sequence). Trimming took off 0 bases at V and 2 bases at J, with 10 bases between the two ends. This CDR3 is 16 amino acids long. The CDR3 DNA follows: TGTGCCAGCAGCTTAGCGGAGACACTTAACACCGGGGAGCTGTTTTTT. Encoded protein: CASSLAETLNTGELFF. Supplemented by reference TRBV7-9 and TRBJ2-2, the full variable domain reads DTGVSQNPRHKITKRGQNVTFRCDPISEHNRLYWYRQTLGQGPEFLTYFQNEAQLEKSRLLSDRFSAERPKGSFSTLEIQRTEQGDSAMYLCASSLAETLNTGELFFGEGSRLTVL.

The CDR3 loop reads CSVGGGEQYF. In DNA form, the CDR3 reads TGCAGCGTTGGGGGGGGCGAGCAGTACTTC. V usage is TRBV29-1 and J usage is TRBJ2-7; 7 bases fit TRBD2. Per the germline V gene, CDR1 is SQVTM and CDR2 is ANQGSEA. Unmatched junction bases numbered 0, after V lost 4 bases and J lost 6 bases. This CDR3 comprises 10 residues.

This clonotype was detected ten times or more. This chain links TRBV24-1 with TRBJ2-1; a possible D gene is TRBD2 (5 bases). This CDR3 contains 15 residues. CDR1 and CDR2 (germline): KGHDR, SFDVKD. Trimming pared 4 bases from V and 3 bases from J, leaving 12 bases between. CDR3 residues: CATSDSAGVYNEQFF. For the CDR3, the DNA is TGTGCCACCAGTGACTCCGCGGGTGTCTACAATGAGCAGTTCTTC.

V and J are TRBV27 and TRBJ2-7; no clear D. The CDR3 is 16 residues long. V lost 5 bases to trimming and J lost 0 bases, with 17 bases between them. CDR1 and CDR2 (germline): MNHEY, SMNVEV (reference sequence). The chain's CDR3 is CASSRYNFYSSYEQYF. CDR3 DNA: TGTGCCAGCAGTCGCTACAACTTCTATAGCTCCTACGAGCAGTACTTC.

This clonotype was counted only a few times. The chain combines TRBV4-3 with TRBJ2-1; TRBD2 agrees at 11 bases. The V gene end was trimmed by 3 bases and the J gene end by 6 bases; junction bases not matched to a gene: 4. The germline V gene encodes CDR1 LGHNA and CDR2 YSLEER. The CDR3 is made up of 15 amino acids. The CDR3 region is CASSHPGLAVNEQFF. CDR3 nucleotides: TGCGCCAGCAGCCACCCGGGACTAGCGGTCAATGAGCAGTTCTTC.

With regard to this clonotype: The junction departs from the called germline gene at one end, perhaps through a read error. The J gene is TRBJ1-2, the V gene TRBV12-3 or TRBV12-4; 12 bases fit TRBD1. The CDR3 spans 18 residues. The CDR3 DNA reads as TGTGCCTGCAGTTTCCTTCGCCCCGGGACAGGGGGCAACTATGGCTACACCTTC. This encodes CACSFLRPGTGGNYGYTF.

This clonotype was detected a few times. The chain has TRBV6-5 and TRBJ2-3; 7 bases are a match to TRBD2. This CDR3 is 13 amino acids long. The germline CDR1 and CDR2 sequences are MNHEY and SVGAGI. Unmatched junction bases numbered 5, after V lost 2 bases and J lost 9 bases. The CDR3 here is CASSYTLGGTQYF. CDR3 coding DNA: TGTGCCAGCAGTTACACCTTGGGGGGGACGCAGTATTTT.

V and J are TRBV5-1 and TRBJ2-1, with D possibly TRBD2 on 6 matching bases. With 4 bases removed from V and 7 bases from J, the gap between germline ends came to 9 bases. Germline CDR1 and CDR2: SGHRS and YFSETQ. This CDR3 contains 12 residues. The CDR3 reads CASSRAGNEQFF. DNA for the CDR3: TGCGCCAGCAGCAGGGCGGGGAATGAGCAGTTCTTC.

This clonotype was seen a few times. This chain uses TRBV5-1 with TRBJ2-2, with D possibly being TRBD1 or TRBD2 (5 bases each). The CDR3 is made up of 15 amino acids. CDR1 and CDR2 (germline): SGHRS, YFSETQ. V dropped 7 bases and J dropped 2 bases, with 15 bases sitting between them. CDR3 bases: TGCGCCAGCGACTTCTCGGGACCAAACACCGGGGAGCTGTTTTTT. Translation: CASDFSGPNTGELFF.

The genes are TRBV4-3 and TRBJ1-1; the D gene is possibly TRBD1 (5 bases). V was clipped by 0 bases and J by 8 bases, with 10 bases between them. The CDR3 is 13 amino acids. Germline-derived CDR1 and CDR2 are LGHNA and YSLEER. The CDR3 region has the DNA TGCGCCAGCAGCCAAGATCTTGGGGGGGAAGCTTTCTTT. Protein: CASSQDLGGEAFF.

This clonotype showed up just once. The J gene is TRBJ2-7, the V gene TRBV5-1, with D maybe TRBD1 (6 bases). Germline V gene data show CDR1 as SGHRS and CDR2 as YFSETQ. V shed 1 base and J shed 6 bases, with 17 bases lying between them. The CDR3 spans 15 residues. The CDR3 spells CASSLTTGTFVEQYF. The CDR3 DNA reads TGCGCCAGCAGCTTGACCACCGGGACATTTGTCGAGCAGTACTTC.

A few counts support this clonotype. The J gene is TRBJ2-2, the V gene TRBV7-6, with D perhaps TRBD1 (6 bases). V lost 6 bases and J lost 3, with 11 bases in between. This CDR3 is built from 14 residues. Per germline, CDR1 SGHVS and CDR2 FNYEAQ. This CDR3 reads CASRHNRDTGELFF. In DNA form, the CDR3 reads TGTGCCAGCAGACACAACAGGGACACCGGGGAGCTGTTTTTT.

The chain joins TRBV20-1 to TRBJ2-1; 11 bases are a match to TRBD2. Germline V gene lookup returns CDR1 DFQATT and CDR2 SNEGSKA (reference sequence). V dropped 4 bases and J dropped 5; count of bases not matched to a gene: 7. The CDR3 spans 15 residues. The CDR3 region is CSAIAGTSGNNEQFF. As DNA, the CDR3 is TGCAGTGCTATAGCCGGGACTAGCGGAAACAATGAGCAGTTCTTC.

The chain joins TRBV12-3 or TRBV12-4 to TRBJ1-5; 7 bases are shared with TRBD1. After removal of 8 bases from V and 0 bases from J, the junction contained 4 bases not matched to a gene. The CDR3 has 14 residues. CDR3 DNA sequence: TGTGCCAGCCGGGACAGCTATAGCAATCAGCCCCAGCATTTT. Residues: CASRDSYSNQPQHF.

The table lists this clonotype with a few counts. V and J are TRBV18 and TRBJ2-7; D unresolved. The germline CDR1 and CDR2 sequences are KGHSH and LQKENI. V lost 1 base and J lost 2, with 3 bases in between. The CDR3 is 12 amino acids. This CDR3 reads CASSPHAYEQYF. DNA for the CDR3: TGTGCCAGCTCACCACATGCCTACGAGCAGTACTTC.

This clonotype was picked up many times. The chain is built from TRBV9 and TRBJ2-7; TRBD1 matches 8 bases. CDR3 length equals 15 residues. In germline, CDR1 is SGDLS, CDR2 YYNGEE. The junction had 8 bases not matched to a gene; V was cut back by 2 bases and J by 4 bases. CDR3 loop: CASSVESGGFYEQYF. CDR3 DNA sequence: TGTGCCAGCAGCGTCGAGTCAGGGGGCTTTTACGAGCAGTACTTC.

This clonotype was picked up a small number of times. This chain connects TRBV7-2 to TRBJ2-1; 8 nucleotides line up with TRBD2. The CDR3 totals 14 residues. V lost 4 bases, J lost 10 bases, and 9 bases stayed unmatched. Germline V CDR1 and CDR2: SGHTA, FQGNSA. CDR3: CASSSSQRGLEQFF. In DNA form, the CDR3 reads TGTGCCAGCAGCTCCTCCCAGCGGGGGCTCGAGCAGTTCTTC.